This passage covers 24 T cell receptor beta chains from one sample sequenced in a study of T cells in Graves' hyperthyroidism and ophthalmopathy. TCR beta CDR3 regions were amplified from RNA transcripts. In the first-round RT-PCR of the TCR CDR3, the HTBI primer set was used. Each CDR3 protein gets one entry after TCRdb re-called the multiplex PCR reads with MiXCR. In the table there are 300,000 to 450,000 distinct CDR3 sequences, under 15% of which are singletons. The source material was blood. Receptors were obtained from a woman aged 30 to 39 with Graves' hyperthyroidism.

The V call is TRBV28, the J call TRBJ2-2; maybe TRBD1 (6 bases). Germline lookup yields CDR1 MDHEN and CDR2 SYDVKM. The CDR3 consists of 15 residues. V was cut by 8 bases and J by 7 bases, with 20 bases left in between. The CDR3: CASWERGKRGGELFF. DNA of the CDR3: TGTGCCAGCTGGGAGAGGGGGAAGCGAGGCGGGGAGCTGTTTTTT.

The chain joins TRBV3-1 to TRBJ2-5; 9 bases match TRBD2. Losses at the gene ends were 1 base for V and 13 bases for J; bases not matched to a gene: 10. The CDR3 is 14 residues long. Germline CDR1 LGHDT, CDR2 YNNKEL (reference sequence). The DNA of the CDR3 is TGTGCCAGCAGCCAAGTTGGAGCTAGCGGGACTCTGTACTTC. It translates to CASSQVGASGTLYF.

This clonotype was observed a handful of times. The CDR3 reads CASSPPGYSAAGELFF. The CDR3 region has the DNA TGCGCCAGCAGCCCCCCCGGTTACAGCGCCGCCGGGGAGCTGTTTTTT. The rearrangement links TRBV5-1 to TRBJ2-2; D gene ambiguous. Deletions cut 4 bases from V and 6 bases from J, with 19 bases between. This CDR3 is 16 amino acids long. CDR1 and CDR2 (germline): SGHRS, YFSETQ.

This clonotype was observed at least ten times. This rearrangement joins TRBV24-1 to TRBJ2-1; D possibly corresponds to TRBD1 (7 bases). V lost 1 base, J lost 3 bases, and 12 bases lay in between. The CDR3 is 16 amino acids. Germline V gene lookup returns CDR1 KGHDR and CDR2 SFDVKD. CDR3 residues: CATSDFGGTDYNEQFF. In DNA form, the CDR3 reads TGTGCCACCAGTGATTTTGGCGGGACAGACTACAATGAGCAGTTCTTC.

This clonotype has at least ten counts. V is TRBV20-1 and J is TRBJ1-1; TRBD1 might be the D (6 bases). Per germline, CDR1 DFQATT and CDR2 SNEGSKA (reference sequence). CDR3 length: 13 residues. V lost 5 bases and J 4 bases, leaving 14 bases between the germline ends. This CDR3 reads CSAEGGGGTEAFF. The CDR3 DNA is TGCAGTGCTGAAGGGGGGGGTGGCACTGAAGCTTTCTTT.

In this sample, this clonotype turned up many times. The V and J genes are TRBV20-1 and TRBJ2-7; D is possibly TRBD2 (5 bases). The CDR3 totals 12 residues. The germline V gene has CDR1 DFQATT and CDR2 SNEGSKA (reference sequence). Trimming took off 0 bases at V and 3 bases at J, with 6 bases between the two ends. The CDR3 DNA follows: TGCAGTGCTAGAGAAGCGGACTACGAGCAGTACTTC. Its protein is CSAREADYEQYF.

This clonotype came up many times. This chain links TRBV6-1 with TRBJ1-3, with 7 bases that match TRBD1. The CDR3 consists of 16 residues. Germline loops: CDR1 MNHNS, CDR2 SASEGT. Losses at the gene ends were 7 bases for V and 0 bases for J; bases not matched to a gene: 9. The CDR3 spells CASTAGTARSGNTIYF. As DNA, the CDR3 is TGTGCCAGCACAGCCGGGACAGCTCGCTCTGGAAACACCATATATTTT.

Many counts were recorded for this clonotype. The chain recombines TRBV18 with TRBJ2-7; 10 positions match TRBD2. The V gene end was trimmed by 5 bases and the J gene end by 4 bases; junction bases not matched to a gene: 8. The CDR3 length is 15 residues. The germline CDR1 and CDR2 sequences are KGHSH and LQKENI. The CDR3 region is CASSMLAGVTYEQYF. CDR3 coding DNA: TGTGCCAGCTCAATGCTAGCGGGAGTTACGTACGAGCAGTACTTC. Full variable domain (missing parts from reference TRBV18 and TRBJ2-7): NAGVMQNPRHLVRRRGQEARLRCSPMKGHSHVYWYRQLPEEGLKFMVYLQKENIIDESGMPKERFSAEFPKEGPSILRIQQVVRGDSAAYFCASSMLAGVTYEQYFGPGTRLTVT.

The genes are TRBV5-6 and TRBJ2-3, with D uncertain. Germline CDR1 is SGHDT and CDR2 is YYEEEE. This CDR3 is built from 14 residues. V shed 1 base and J shed 6 bases, with 12 bases lying between them. The CDR3 sequence: CASSLKSVRDTQYF. CDR3 nucleotide sequence: TGTGCCAGCAGCTTGAAAAGTGTCAGGGATACGCAGTATTTT.

As concerns this clonotype: A single base separates this from a much larger clone, so it may be a read error. The CDR3 spells CSAPPGTRTNNGQFF. The CDR3 nucleotides read TGCAGTGCTCCCCCCGGGACTAGGACAAACAATGGGCAGTTCTTC. V gene TRBV20-1 combines with J gene TRBJ2-1; 8 bases fit TRBD2. Germline CDR1 and CDR2: DFQATT and SNEGSKA (reference sequence). This CDR3 is built from 15 residues.

The chain uses TRBV28 and TRBJ2-7; TRBD2 matches at 10 bases. Germline CDR1 MDHEN, CDR2 SYDVKM. The CDR3 length is 15 residues. Trimming took 5 bases from V and 1 from J; bases not matched to a gene: 5. This CDR3 reads CASSPGLAESYEQYF. CDR3 coding DNA: TGTGCCAGCAGTCCAGGACTAGCGGAGTCCTACGAGCAGTACTTC. Together with reference TRBV28 and TRBJ2-7, the CDR3 gives the full variable domain: DVKVTQSSRYLVKRTGEKVFLECVQDMDHENMFWYRQDPGLGLRLIYFSYDVKMKEKGDIPEGYSVSREKKERFSLILESASTNQTSMYLCASSPGLAESYEQYFGPGTRLTVT.

This clonotype was counted a few times. This sequence joins TRBV27 and TRBJ1-1, with D maybe TRBD1 (6 bases). This CDR3 region has 14 residues. Germline V gene lookup returns CDR1 MNHEY and CDR2 SMNVEV (reference sequence). The ends were cut back, 6 bases at V and 1 base at J, with 12 bases in the middle. The CDR3 DNA reads TGTGCCAGCAGACTGGCACAGGGGAACACTGAAGCTTTCTTT. Translated: CASRLAQGNTEAFF.

The sample holds many counts of this clonotype. The V call is TRBV6-2 or TRBV6-3, the J call TRBJ2-7, with 13 bases matching TRBD2. The V gene end was trimmed by 8 bases and the J gene end by 3 bases; junction bases not matched to a gene: 7. The CDR3 is 15 residues long. Germline V lookup: CDR1 MNHEY, CDR2 SVGEGT. CDR3 sequence: CASQGTSGTGYEQYF. CDR3 sequence (DNA): TGTGCCAGCCAGGGGACTAGCGGGACCGGCTACGAGCAGTACTTC.

J is TRBJ2-2 and V is TRBV28; the D gene is possibly TRBD1 (5 bases). Trimming cost V 5 bases and J 5 bases, with 12 bases left between them. Germline values: CDR1 MDHEN, CDR2 SYDVKM. The CDR3 loop spans 14 amino acids. In nucleotides, the CDR3 is TGTGCCAGCAGTCGACAGAGGAAAACCGGGGAGCTGTTTTTT. It is translated as CASSRQRKTGELFF.

This clonotype was seen at least ten times. The chain combines TRBV3-1 with TRBJ1-4, with D possibly being TRBD1 (6 bases). The CDR3 covers 15 residues. The V and J ends lost 3 bases and 7 bases respectively, with 15 bases between them. The germline V gene encodes CDR1 LGHDT and CDR2 YNNKEL (reference sequence). DNA for the CDR3: TGTGCCAGCAGCCACCTAGGGGGGCTAAGTGAAAAACTGTTTTTT. Protein sequence: CASSHLGGLSEKLFF.

The chain uses TRBV6-1 and TRBJ1-3, with D unclear. The germline gives CDR1 MNHNS, CDR2 SASEGT. V was trimmed by 3 bases and J by 0 bases, leaving 6 bases between them. The CDR3 extends over 14 amino acids. The CDR3 region is CASSDTYSGNTIYF. The CDR3 DNA reads TGTGCCAGCAGTGATACATACTCTGGAAACACCATATATTTT.

In this sample, this clonotype turned up many times. The chain is built from TRBV11-2 and TRBJ1-1, with D uncertain. Trimming shortened V by 3 bases and J by 1 base, and 9 bases separated the two germline ends. CDR1 is SGHAT, CDR2 FQNNGV, per germline. The CDR3 extends over 14 amino acids. DNA of the CDR3: TGTGCCAGCAGCTTTATGACGGAGAACACTGAAGCTTTCTTT. It specifies CASSFMTENTEAFF.

The gene calls are TRBV27 and TRBJ2-1; unclear D gene. V shed 6 bases and J shed 5 bases, with 11 bases lying between them. Germline CDR1 MNHEY, CDR2 SMNVEV (reference sequence). This CDR3 is 13 amino acids long. The CDR3: CASRTPAHNEQFF. DNA of the CDR3: TGTGCCAGCAGGACCCCCGCCCACAATGAGCAGTTCTTC.

This clonotype showed up many times. The chain combines TRBV28 with TRBJ1-1; D is uncertain. Per the germline V gene, CDR1 is MDHEN and CDR2 is SYDVKM. The length of the CDR3 is 13 residues. V lost 6 bases and J 3 bases, leaving 11 bases between the germline ends. The CDR3 reads CASSLDGYTEAFF. In DNA, the CDR3 is TGTGCCAGCAGCCTCGACGGGTACACTGAAGCTTTCTTT.

This clonotype was seen repeatedly, ten times or more. This chain joins TRBV18 and TRBJ2-5; D perhaps matches TRBD2 (5 bases). The V and J ends lost 5 bases and 1 base respectively, with 11 bases between them. This CDR3 has 14 residues. Germline V lookup: CDR1 KGHSH, CDR2 LQKENI. The DNA for the CDR3 is TGTGCCAGCTCAACAACTGGACTCCAAGAGACCCAGTACTTC. Translated: CASSTTGLQETQYF.

This clonotype was seen a few times. The chain is built from TRBV27 and TRBJ2-2; the D gene is possibly TRBD2 (5 bases). V shed 8 bases and J shed 9 bases, with 16 bases lying between them. The germline CDR1 and CDR2 sequences are MNHEY and SMNVEV (reference sequence). This CDR3 has 13 amino acids. The CDR3 sequence: CASLASSGRELFF. For the CDR3, the DNA is TGTGCCAGCCTCGCTAGCAGTGGCAGGGAGCTGTTTTTT.

The sample holds a few counts of this clonotype. The chain has TRBV24-1 and TRBJ2-2, with unresolved D. Per the germline V gene, CDR1 is KGHDR and CDR2 is SFDVKD. V dropped 4 bases and J dropped 11 bases, with 10 bases sitting between them. The CDR3 has 12 residues. The CDR3 DNA sequence: TGTGCCACCAGTGAAAGTCGGGCCGAGCTGTTTTTT. Translation: CATSESRAELFF.

CDR3 sequence (DNA): TGCAGCGTTGGGAGCATTTACGGGGAGACCCAGTACTTC. Translated, it gives CSVGSIYGETQYF. V usage is TRBV29-1 and J usage is TRBJ2-5, with no clear D. V gave up 4 bases and J gave up 5 bases, with 14 bases separating them. The germline gives CDR1 SQVTM, CDR2 ANQGSEA. The CDR3 is 13 residues long.

This clonotype has more than one count but fewer than ten. The chain combines TRBV7-2 with TRBJ2-1; D is uncertain. The CDR3 has 15 residues. Trimming took off 2 bases at V and 0 bases at J, with 8 bases between the two ends. Germline V lookup: CDR1 SGHTA, CDR2 FQGNSA. CDR3 DNA: TGTGCCAGCAGCTTATGGAACCCCTCCTACAATGAGCAGTTCTTC. This encodes CASSLWNPSYNEQFF.